This TCR beta chain appears in the sequencing data of a study of blood T cell repertoires in COVID-19 (dated by TCRdb to the early 2020s). About the investigation overall: The collaborator samples originated in the United States, Italy and Spain and spanned the acute and convalescent phases of COVID-19. The prospective study material was composed of cDNA or gDNA derived from T cells, B-cell-depleted T cells, or PBMCs. Subjects who had been exposed to COVID-19, were actively infected with it, or had recovered from it provided the deeply sampled blood TCRbeta repertoires that made up the dataset. A freely available public database, intended as a resource for researchers studying the immune response to SARS-CoV-2, is where the repertoires were released. The samples were drawn from two sources: the first 160 participants of the ongoing ImmuneRACE study, and fewer than 1,500 subjects contributed by 6 global collaborators. Sample metadata almost always included a de-identified subject ID, COVID-19 status, age in years and sex. Where available, HLA class I and class II types were obtained from metadata supplied by the sample provider rather than from assay-based typing.

Samples from volunteer blood donors who had recovered from COVID-19 were contributed by a second Seattle source. Whole blood was collected in K2EDTA tubes by collaborating institutions according to the institutions' own protocols. Collaborator samples were shipped for TCRbeta analysis as frozen whole blood, isolated PBMCs, or DNA extracted from either sample type. TCRbeta CDR3 regions were amplified from genomic DNA using the immunoSEQ Assay, a bias-controlled multiplex PCR. The study's own analysis went as follows. Nucleated cell counts per sample were estimated from amplification of reference gene primers within the assay. Sequence reads were collapsed and filtered to measure the absolute abundance of every unique TCRbeta CDR3 rearrangement. Productive Simpson clonality was computed per sample as the square root of Simpson's diversity index over productive rearrangements. TCRdb re-hosts the immuneACCESS table, in-frame sequences only. Its copies lack some clones; in the studies checked, an unresolved V gene accounts for under half of them, and the cause for the rest is not known. For V, J and clone size, that table is used; D and trimming come from the DNA. The sample yields 200,000 to 250,000 clones; about nine tenths were counted once. The leading ten clones occupy around 6.5% of the sample.

For this clone: Its antigen is not yet known. No much larger clonotype is one base removed from it; base qualities were not supplied.

The CDR3 holds 15 amino acids from the cysteine to the phenylalanine. The sequence is cut down to CDR3 DNA, 45 bases in frame from base 1. The trim is 4 bases for V and 5 bases for J, with a gap of 14 bases between the germline ends. From a lookup of the germline V gene, CDR1 and CDR2 are KGHSH and LQKENI. Overall study outcomes, separate from this receptor: The quantity of clinical and demographic metadata differed by source and by participant and was supplied without curation.

The V and J genes are TRBV18 and TRBJ1-4; the D gene lacks a confident call. Sample: peripheral blood. The sequence was obtained from a man aged 55 to 69 who had recovered from COVID-19. The CDR3 protein: CASSRSIGSNEKLFF. Here is the DNA: TGTGCCAGCTCACGGTCGATAGGGAGCAATGAAAAACTGTTTTTT.